Below are 6 T cell receptor beta chains sequenced from a single sample in a study of a mutant IDH1 vaccine in newly diagnosed glioma (dated by TCRdb to about 2021). Library preparation employed the immunoSEQ multiplex PCR assay. TCRdb retrieved this table from immuneACCESS and kept in-frame rearrangements only. Not all clones are present; in checked studies, unresolved V genes account for under half, and no reason is known for the remainder. In all, the sample holds roughly 50,000 clones, and 70% to 85% of those were seen once. Over 3% of the sample comes from the top ten. The sample's time point label is to be understood as: week 5, during vaccination. Each vaccine dose, consisting of 300 ug of a 20-mer mutant IDH1 peptide in Montanide, was administered subcutaneously with topical imiquimod. Their antigens remain unidentified. The sample was PBMCs, taken from a glioma patient whose treatment included an IDH1 peptide vaccine. All receptors derive from a woman aged 18-29 years with glioma. Some clones in this sample may be carry-over from other donors' samples.

The rearrangement uses TRBV6-5 and TRBJ2-2; 14 nucleotides align to TRBD2. CDR1 MNHEY and CDR2 SVGAGI come from the germline V gene. The CDR3 is 15 amino acids. V lost 4 bases and J lost 7; bases outside the gene matches: 2. CDR3 sequence: CASSFGLAGGGELFF. In nucleotides, the CDR3 is TGTGCCAGCAGTTTCGGACTAGCGGGGGGCGGGGAGCTGTTTTTT.

The chain links TRBV15 to TRBJ1-2; D is unresolved. The CDR3 extends over 16 amino acids. Trimming shortened V by 0 bases and J by 8 bases, and 19 bases separated the two germline ends. CDR1 is LNHNV, CDR2 YYDKDF, per germline (reference sequence). The CDR3 protein is CATSRDVREWSRGYTF. CDR3 nucleotides: TGTGCCACCAGCAGAGATGTAAGGGAGTGGTCCAGGGGCTACACCTTC.

The rearrangement joins TRBV27 to TRBJ2-7, with 9 bases aligning to TRBD1. This CDR3 is 11 amino acids long. Losses at the gene ends were 8 bases for V and 7 bases for J; bases not matched to a gene: 3. CDR1 is MNHEY, CDR2 SMNVEV, per germline (reference sequence). The CDR3 DNA is TGTGCCAGCGGACAGGGGTGGGAGCAGTACTTC. This encodes CASGQGWEQYF.

The chain links TRBV19 to TRBJ2-2; 7 nucleotides match TRBD1. The CDR3 is made up of 12 amino acids. Germline CDR1 is LNHDA and CDR2 is SQIVND (reference sequence). V lost 8 bases and J lost 5; bases outside the gene matches: 2. This CDR3 reads CASEGQTGELFF. The CDR3 region has the DNA TGTGCCAGTGAGGGACAGACCGGGGAGCTGTTTTTT.

The gene calls are TRBV25-1 and TRBJ2-3; 9 bases align to TRBD2. Trimming removed 4 bases from V and 4 bases from J; junction bases left unmatched: 9. The CDR3 loop spans 16 amino acids. Germline loops: CDR1 MGHDK, CDR2 SYGVNS. The CDR3 DNA reads TGTGCCAGCAGTGGAGGGGGCGGGAGGGTGGCAGATACGCAGTATTTT. Residues: CASSGGGGRVADTQYF. The full variable domain, in which reference TRBV25-1 and TRBJ2-3 provide the parts outside the CDR3, is EADIYQTPRYLVIGTGKKITLECSQTMGHDKMYWYQQDPGMELHLIHYSYGVNSTEKGDLSSESTVSRIRTEHFPLTLESARPSHTSQYLCASSGGGGRVADTQYFGPGTRLTVL.

The chain uses TRBV2 and TRBJ2-7; D is unclear. Trimming pared 4 bases from V and 0 bases from J, leaving 7 bases between. CDR3 length equals 13 residues. Germline loops: CDR1 SNHLY, CDR2 FYNNEI. The DNA of the CDR3 is TGTGCCAGCAGTGGACTCCACTCCTACGAGCAGTACTTC. Translating gives CASSGLHSYEQYF.